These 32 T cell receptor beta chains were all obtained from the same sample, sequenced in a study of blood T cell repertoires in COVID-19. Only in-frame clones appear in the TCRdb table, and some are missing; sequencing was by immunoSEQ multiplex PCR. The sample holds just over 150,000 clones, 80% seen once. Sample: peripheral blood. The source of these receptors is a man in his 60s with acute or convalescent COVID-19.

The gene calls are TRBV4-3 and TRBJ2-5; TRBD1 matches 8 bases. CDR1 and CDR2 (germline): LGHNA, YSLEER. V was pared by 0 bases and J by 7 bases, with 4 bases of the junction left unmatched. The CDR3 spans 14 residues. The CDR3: CASSQEGRGRTQYF. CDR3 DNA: TGCGCCAGCAGCCAAGAGGGCAGGGGGCGGACCCAGTACTTC.

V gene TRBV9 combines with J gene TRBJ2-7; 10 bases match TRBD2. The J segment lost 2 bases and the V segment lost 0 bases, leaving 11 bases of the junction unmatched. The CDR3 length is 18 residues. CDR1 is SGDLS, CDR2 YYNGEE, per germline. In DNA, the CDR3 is TGTGCCAGCAGCGTAGCTACGGGGAGCGGGGGGGCTGCCTACGAGCAGTACTTC. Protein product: CASSVATGSGGAAYEQYF.

The DNA for the CDR3 is TGTGCCAGCAGTTTACGGCAGGGGGGTCAGCCCCAGCATTTT. As protein: CASSLRQGGQPQHF. The rearrangement joins TRBV27 to TRBJ1-5; 7 bases line up with TRBD1. The CDR3 contains 14 residues. Germline lookup yields CDR1 MNHEY and CDR2 SMNVEV (reference sequence). Losses at the gene ends were 2 bases for V and 6 bases for J; bases not matched to a gene: 4.

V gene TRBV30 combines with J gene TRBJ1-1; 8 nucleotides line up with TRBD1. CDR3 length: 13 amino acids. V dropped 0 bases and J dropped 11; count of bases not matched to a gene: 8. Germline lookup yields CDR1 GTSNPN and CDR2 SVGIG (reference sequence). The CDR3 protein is CAWSVPGQDRAFF. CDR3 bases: TGTGCCTGGAGTGTACCGGGACAGGATCGGGCTTTCTTT. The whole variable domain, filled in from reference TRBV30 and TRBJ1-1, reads SQTIHQWPATLVQPVGSPLSLECTVEGTSNPNLYWYRQAAGRGLQLLFYSVGIGQISSEVPQNLSASRPQDRQFILSSKKLLLSDSGFYLCAWSVPGQDRAFFGQGTRLTVV.

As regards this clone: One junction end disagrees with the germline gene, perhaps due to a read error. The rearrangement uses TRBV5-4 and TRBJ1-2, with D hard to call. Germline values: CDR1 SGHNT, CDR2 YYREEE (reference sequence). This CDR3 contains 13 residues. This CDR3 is CASSDPQNYGYTF. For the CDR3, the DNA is TGTGCCAGCAGCGACCCCCAAAACTATGGTTACACCTTC.

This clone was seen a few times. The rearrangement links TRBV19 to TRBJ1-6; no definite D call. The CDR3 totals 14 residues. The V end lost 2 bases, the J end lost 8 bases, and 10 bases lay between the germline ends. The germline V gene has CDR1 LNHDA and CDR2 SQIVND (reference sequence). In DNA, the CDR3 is TGTGCCAGTAGTATACCAACGAGCGATTCACCCCTCCACTTT. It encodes CASSIPTSDSPLHF.

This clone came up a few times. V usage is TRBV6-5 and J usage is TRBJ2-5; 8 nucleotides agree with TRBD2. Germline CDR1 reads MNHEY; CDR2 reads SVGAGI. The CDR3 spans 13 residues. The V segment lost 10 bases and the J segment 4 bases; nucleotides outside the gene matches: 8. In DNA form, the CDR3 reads TGTGCCACATCCCCCCGGGGGGGAGAGACCCAGTACTTC. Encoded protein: CATSPRGGETQYF.

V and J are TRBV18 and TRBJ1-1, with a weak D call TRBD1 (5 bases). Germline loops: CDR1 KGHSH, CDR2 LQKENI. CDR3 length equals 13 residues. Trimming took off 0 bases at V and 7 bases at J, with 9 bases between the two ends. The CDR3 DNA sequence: TGTGCCAGCTCACCACCAGGGGTTAATGAAGCTTTCTTT. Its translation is CASSPPGVNEAFF. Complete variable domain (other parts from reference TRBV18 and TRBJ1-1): NAGVMQNPRHLVRRRGQEARLRCSPMKGHSHVYWYRQLPEEGLKFMVYLQKENIIDESGMPKERFSAEFPKEGPSILRIQQVVRGDSAAYFCASSPPGVNEAFFGQGTRLTVV.

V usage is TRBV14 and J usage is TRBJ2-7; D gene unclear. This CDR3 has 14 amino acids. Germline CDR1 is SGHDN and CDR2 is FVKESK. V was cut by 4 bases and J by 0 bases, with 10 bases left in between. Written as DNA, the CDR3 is TGTGCCAGCAGCCGCGGCGGTCTCTCCTACGAGCAGTACTTC. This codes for CASSRGGLSYEQYF. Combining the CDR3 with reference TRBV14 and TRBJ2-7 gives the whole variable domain EAGVTQFPSHSVIEKGQTVTLRCDPISGHDNLYWYRRVMGKEIKFLLHFVKESKQDESGMPNNRFLAERTGGTYSTLKVQPAELEDSGVYFCASSRGGLSYEQYFGPGTRLTVT.

The CDR3 protein is CASSLAGPLTDTQYF. For the CDR3, the DNA is TGTGCCAGCAGCTTGGCAGGGCCCCTCACAGATACGCAGTATTTT. V is TRBV5-4 and J is TRBJ2-3; a possible D gene is TRBD1 (5 bases). CDR1 and CDR2 (germline): SGHNT, YYREEE (reference sequence). The ends were cut back, 0 bases at V and 2 bases at J, with 10 bases in the middle. The CDR3 is made up of 15 amino acids.

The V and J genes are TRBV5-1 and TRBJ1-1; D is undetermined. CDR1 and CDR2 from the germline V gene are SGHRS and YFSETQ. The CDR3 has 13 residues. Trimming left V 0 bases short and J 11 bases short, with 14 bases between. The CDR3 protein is CASSLEEGQTAFF. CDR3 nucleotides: TGCGCCAGCAGCTTGGAGGAGGGCCAGACGGCTTTCTTT. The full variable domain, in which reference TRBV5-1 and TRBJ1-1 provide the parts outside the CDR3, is KAGVTQTPRYLIKTRGQQVTLSCSPISGHRSVSWYQQTPGQGLQFLFEYFSETQRNKGNFPGRFSGRQFSNSRSEMNVSTLELGDSALYLCASSLEEGQTAFFGQGTRLTVV.

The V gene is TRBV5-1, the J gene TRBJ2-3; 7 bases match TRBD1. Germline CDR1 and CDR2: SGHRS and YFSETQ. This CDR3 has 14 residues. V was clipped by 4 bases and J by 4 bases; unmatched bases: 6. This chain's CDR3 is CASSIGQAPDTQYF. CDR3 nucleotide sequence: TGCGCCAGCAGCATCGGACAGGCCCCAGATACGCAGTATTTT.

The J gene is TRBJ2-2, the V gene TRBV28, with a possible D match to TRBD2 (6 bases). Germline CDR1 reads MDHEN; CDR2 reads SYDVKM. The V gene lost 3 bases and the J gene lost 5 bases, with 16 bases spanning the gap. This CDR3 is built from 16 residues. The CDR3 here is CASSFWGAGRTGELFF. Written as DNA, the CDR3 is TGTGCCAGCAGTTTCTGGGGCGCCGGGAGAACCGGGGAGCTGTTTTTT.

The CDR3 is CASSPLWGGGYTF. CDR3 DNA sequence: TGTGCCAGCAGCCCACTTTGGGGCGGTGGCTACACCTTC. The chain joins TRBV4-2 to TRBJ1-2, with D perhaps matching TRBD1 (5 bases). CDR1 LGHNA and CDR2 YNFKEQ come from the germline V gene. The V and J ends lost 4 bases and 7 bases respectively, with 13 bases between them. The CDR3 runs to 13 residues.

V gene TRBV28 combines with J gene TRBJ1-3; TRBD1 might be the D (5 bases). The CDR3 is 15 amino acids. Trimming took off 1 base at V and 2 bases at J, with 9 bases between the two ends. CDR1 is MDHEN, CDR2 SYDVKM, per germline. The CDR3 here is CASSLSQGPGNTIYF. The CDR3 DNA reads TGTGCCAGCAGTTTATCTCAGGGCCCTGGAAACACCATATATTTT.

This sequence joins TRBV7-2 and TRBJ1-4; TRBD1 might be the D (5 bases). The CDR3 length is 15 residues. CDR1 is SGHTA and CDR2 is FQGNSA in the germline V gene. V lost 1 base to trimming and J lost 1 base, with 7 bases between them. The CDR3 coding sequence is TGTGCCAGCAGCTTAGGGGGGGTAACTAATGAAAAACTGTTTTTT. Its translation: CASSLGGVTNEKLFF.

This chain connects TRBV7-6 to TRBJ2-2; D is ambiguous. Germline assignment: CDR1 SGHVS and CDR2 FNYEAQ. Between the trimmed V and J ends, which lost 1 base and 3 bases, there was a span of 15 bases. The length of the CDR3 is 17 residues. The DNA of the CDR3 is TGTGCCAGCAGCTTAGTCCCGGGTCCTGTGGACACCGGGGAGCTGTTTTTT. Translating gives CASSLVPGPVDTGELFF.

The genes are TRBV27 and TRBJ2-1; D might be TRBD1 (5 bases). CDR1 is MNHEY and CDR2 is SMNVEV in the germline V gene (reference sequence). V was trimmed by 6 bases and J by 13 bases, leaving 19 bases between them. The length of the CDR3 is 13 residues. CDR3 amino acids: CASRTAGRGSQFF. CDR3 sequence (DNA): TGTGCCAGCAGAACCGCTGGAAGGGGATCACAGTTCTTC.

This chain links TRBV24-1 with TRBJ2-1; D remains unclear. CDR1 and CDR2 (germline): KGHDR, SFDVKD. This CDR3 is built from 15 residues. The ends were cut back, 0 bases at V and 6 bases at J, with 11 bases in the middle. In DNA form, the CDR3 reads TGTGCCACCAGTGATTTGCGAGACATAACCAATGAGCAGTTCTTC. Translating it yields CATSDLRDITNEQFF.

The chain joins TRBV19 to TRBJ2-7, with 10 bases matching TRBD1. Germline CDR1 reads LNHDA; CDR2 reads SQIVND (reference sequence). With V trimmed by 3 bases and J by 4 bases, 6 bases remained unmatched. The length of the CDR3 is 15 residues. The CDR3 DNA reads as TGTGCCAGTAGTATCGCGACAGGGGGCAATTACGAGCAGTACTTC. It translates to CASSIATGGNYEQYF. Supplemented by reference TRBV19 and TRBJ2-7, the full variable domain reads DGGITQSPKYLFRKEGQNVTLSCEQNLNHDAMYWYRQDPGQGLRLIYYSQIVNDFQKGDIAEGYSVSREKKESFPLTVTSAQKNPTAFYLCASSIATGGNYEQYFGPGTRLTVT.

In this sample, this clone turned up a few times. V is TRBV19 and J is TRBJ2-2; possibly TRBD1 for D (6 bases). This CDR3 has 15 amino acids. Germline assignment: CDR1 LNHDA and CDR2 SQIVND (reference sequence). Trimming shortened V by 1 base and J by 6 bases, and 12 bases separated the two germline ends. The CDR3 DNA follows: TGTGCCAGTAGTATAGGAACAGGGACGGCCGGGGAGCTGTTTTTT. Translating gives CASSIGTGTAGELFF.

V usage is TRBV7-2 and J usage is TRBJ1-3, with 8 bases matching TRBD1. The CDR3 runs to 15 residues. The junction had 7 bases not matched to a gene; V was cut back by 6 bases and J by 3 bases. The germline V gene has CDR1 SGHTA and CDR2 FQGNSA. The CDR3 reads CASSFGQGGGNTIYF. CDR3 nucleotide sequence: TGTGCCAGCAGTTTTGGACAGGGAGGTGGAAACACCATATATTTT.

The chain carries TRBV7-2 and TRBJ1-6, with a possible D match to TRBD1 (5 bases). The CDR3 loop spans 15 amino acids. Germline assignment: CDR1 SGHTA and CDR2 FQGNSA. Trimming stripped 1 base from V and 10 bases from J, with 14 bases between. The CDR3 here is CASSLGGGSGSPLHF. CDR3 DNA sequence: TGTGCCAGCAGCTTAGGTGGGGGGTCGGGGTCACCCCTCCACTTT.

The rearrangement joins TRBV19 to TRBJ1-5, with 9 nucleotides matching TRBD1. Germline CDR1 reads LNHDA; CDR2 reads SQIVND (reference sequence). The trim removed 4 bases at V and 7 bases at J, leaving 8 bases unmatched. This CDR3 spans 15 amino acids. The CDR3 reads CASSTTGGSGQPQHF. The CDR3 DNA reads TGTGCCAGTAGTACGACAGGGGGATCAGGGCAGCCCCAGCATTTT.

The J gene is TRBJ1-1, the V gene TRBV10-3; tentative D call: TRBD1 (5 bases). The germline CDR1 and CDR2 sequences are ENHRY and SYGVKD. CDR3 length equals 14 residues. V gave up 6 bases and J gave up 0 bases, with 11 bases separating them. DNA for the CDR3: TGTGCCATCAGCGAAACGACAGTGAACACTGAAGCTTTCTTT. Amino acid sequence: CAISETTVNTEAFF.

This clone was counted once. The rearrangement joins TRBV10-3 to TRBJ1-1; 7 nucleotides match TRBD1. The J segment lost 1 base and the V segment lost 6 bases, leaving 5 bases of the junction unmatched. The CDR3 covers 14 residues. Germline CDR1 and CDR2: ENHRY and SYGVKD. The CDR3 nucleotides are TGTGCCATCAGGACCGGGACAGCGAACACTGAAGCTTTCTTT. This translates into CAIRTGTANTEAFF.

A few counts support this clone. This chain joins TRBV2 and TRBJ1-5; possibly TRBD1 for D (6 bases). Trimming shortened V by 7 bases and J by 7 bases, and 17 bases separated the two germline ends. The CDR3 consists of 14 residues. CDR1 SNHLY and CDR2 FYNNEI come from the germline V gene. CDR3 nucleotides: TGTGCCAGCACCCGGGCAGGGGCAGGGCAGCCCCAGCATTTT. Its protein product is CASTRAGAGQPQHF.

The CDR3 bases are TGTGCCAGCAGCCAAGATCATGGTGCGCGGTATGGCTACACCTTC. Amino acid sequence: CASSQDHGARYGYTF. This chain connects TRBV3-1 (or the pseudogene TRBV3-2) to TRBJ1-2; D ambiguous. In germline, CDR1 is LGHDT, CDR2 YNNKEL (reference sequence). The CDR3 runs 15 residues. Trimming shortened V by 0 bases and J by 5 bases, and 13 bases separated the two germline ends.

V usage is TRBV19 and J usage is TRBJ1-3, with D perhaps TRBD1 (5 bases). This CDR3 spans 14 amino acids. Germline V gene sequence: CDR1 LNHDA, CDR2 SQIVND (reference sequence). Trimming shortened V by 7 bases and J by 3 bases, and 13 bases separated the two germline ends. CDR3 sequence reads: CASTQMGLGNTIYF. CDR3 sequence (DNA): TGTGCCAGTACCCAAATGGGGCTTGGAAACACCATATATTTT.

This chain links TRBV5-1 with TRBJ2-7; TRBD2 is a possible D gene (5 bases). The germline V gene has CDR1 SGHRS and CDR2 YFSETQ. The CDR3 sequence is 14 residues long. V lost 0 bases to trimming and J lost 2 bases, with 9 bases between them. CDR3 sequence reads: CASSLGTVAYEQYF. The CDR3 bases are TGCGCCAGCAGCTTGGGGACTGTTGCCTACGAGCAGTACTTC.

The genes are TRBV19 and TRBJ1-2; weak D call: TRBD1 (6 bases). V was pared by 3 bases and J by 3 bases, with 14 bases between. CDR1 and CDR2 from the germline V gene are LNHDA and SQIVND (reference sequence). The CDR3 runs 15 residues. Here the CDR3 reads CASSIIGGGDYGYTF. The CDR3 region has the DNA TGTGCCAGTAGTATTATCGGGGGGGGCGACTATGGCTACACCTTC.

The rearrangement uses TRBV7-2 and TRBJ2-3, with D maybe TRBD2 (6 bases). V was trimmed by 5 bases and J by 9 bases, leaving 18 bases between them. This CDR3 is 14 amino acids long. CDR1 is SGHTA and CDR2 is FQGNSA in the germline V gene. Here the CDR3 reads CASSATTSYQTQYF. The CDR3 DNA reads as TGTGCCAGCAGCGCGACTACTAGCTACCAGACGCAGTATTTT.